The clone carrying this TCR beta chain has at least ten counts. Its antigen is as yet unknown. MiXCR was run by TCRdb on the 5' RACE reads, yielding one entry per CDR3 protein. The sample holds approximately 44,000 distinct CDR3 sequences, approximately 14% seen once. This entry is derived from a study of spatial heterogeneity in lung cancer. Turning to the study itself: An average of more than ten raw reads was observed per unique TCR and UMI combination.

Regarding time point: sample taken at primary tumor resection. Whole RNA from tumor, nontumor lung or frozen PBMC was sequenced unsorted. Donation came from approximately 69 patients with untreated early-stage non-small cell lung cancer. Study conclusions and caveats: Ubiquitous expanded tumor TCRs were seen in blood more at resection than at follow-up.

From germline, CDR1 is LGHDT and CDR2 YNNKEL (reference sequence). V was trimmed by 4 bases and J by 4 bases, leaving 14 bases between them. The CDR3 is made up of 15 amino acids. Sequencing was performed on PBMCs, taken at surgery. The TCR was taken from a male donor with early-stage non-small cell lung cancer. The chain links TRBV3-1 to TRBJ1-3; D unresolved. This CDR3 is CASSPTGFLGNTIYF. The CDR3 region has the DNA TGTGCCAGCAGCCCGACGGGATTTCTCGGAAACACCATATATTTT.